One sample yielded the 19 T cell receptor beta chains listed below, sequenced in a study of cytomegalovirus exposure and HLA in healthy donors (dated by TCRdb to 2016 to 2017). The receptor library was made with the immunoSEQ multiplex PCR assay. The multiplex PCR relied on a mix of 60 forward primers for TCR Vbeta segments and 13 reverse primers for TCR Jbeta segments. Sourced from immuneACCESS, this table was stored by TCRdb with only in-frame sequences that have V and J called. A share of the clones is absent; for the studies checked, an unresolved V gene accounts for under half, and the remainder has no known explanation. The sample profile shows under 200,000 clones; approximately 59% of them were found once. In total, the top ten clones hold 2.5% to 3.5% of the sample. Sequencing used PBMCs. Receptors originate from a man aged 40-49 years in good health and CMV-seronegative.

V gene TRBV28 combines with J gene TRBJ2-5, with D perhaps TRBD2 (6 bases). The CDR3 sequence is 14 residues long. Germline lookup yields CDR1 MDHEN and CDR2 SYDVKM. Trimming shortened V by 4 bases and J by 5 bases, and 14 bases separated the two germline ends. CDR3 protein: CASSSAGFGETQYF. The DNA for the CDR3 is TGTGCCAGCAGTTCGGCGGGGTTTGGGGAGACCCAGTACTTC.

This chain connects TRBV5-6 to TRBJ2-3, with a possible D match to TRBD1 (6 bases). CDR3 size: 14 residues. From germline, CDR1 is SGHDT and CDR2 YYEEEE. V was cut by 3 bases and J by 5 bases, with 13 bases left in between. The CDR3 DNA sequence: TGTGCCAGCAGCTCCGCAGGGGCCCAAGATACGCAGTATTTT. Translation: CASSSAGAQDTQYF. Full variable domain (rest looked up from reference TRBV5-6 and TRBJ2-3): DAGVTQSPTHLIKTRGQQVTLRCSPKSGHDTVSWYQQALGQGPQFIFQYYEEEERQRGNFPDRFSGHQFPNYSSELNVNALLLGDSALYLCASSSAGAQDTQYFGPGTRLTVL.

This clone has a handful of counts. The rearrangement joins TRBV5-6 to TRBJ2-1, with TRBD1 matching over 9 bases. The trim removed 2 bases at V and 6 bases at J, leaving 6 bases unmatched. Per the germline V gene, CDR1 is SGHDT and CDR2 is YYEEEE. There are 15 residues in the CDR3. The CDR3 reads CASSLGDRGFNEQFF. The CDR3 DNA reads TGTGCCAGCAGCTTAGGAGACAGGGGGTTCAATGAGCAGTTCTTC.

The rearrangement links TRBV10-3 to TRBJ2-2; a weak D match, TRBD2 (5 bases). The CDR3 sequence is 15 residues long. Trimming took 11 bases from V and 3 from J, leaving 19 bases between them. Germline lookup yields CDR1 ENHRY and CDR2 SYGVKD. In DNA form, the CDR3 reads TGTGCCGTCCACGGGGTCCTCGCGGACACCGGGGAGCTGTTTTTT. This translates into CAVHGVLADTGELFF.

This clone was seen a handful of times. The chain combines TRBV7-9 with TRBJ2-7; 9 bases are a match to TRBD1. Germline trimming cut 1 base from V and 4 bases from J; bases unmatched to any gene: 8. Germline V CDR1 and CDR2: SEHNR, FQNEAQ (reference sequence). CDR3 length equals 16 residues. CDR3 coding DNA: TGTGCCAGCAGCTTAGATCCGGGACAGGGAAAGTACGAGCAGTACTTC. Amino acids: CASSLDPGQGKYEQYF.

This clone showed up just once. The chain is built from TRBV2 and TRBJ2-5; D is ambiguous. The CDR3 consists of 11 residues. Trimming shortened V by 5 bases and J by 5 bases, and 6 bases separated the two germline ends. Germline CDR1 is SNHLY and CDR2 is FYNNEI. This CDR3 is CASSRAETQYF. In nucleotides, the CDR3 is TGTGCCAGCAGTCGAGCGGAGACCCAGTACTTC.

This chain connects TRBV7-8 to TRBJ2-1; TRBD1 matches at 7 bases. This CDR3 comprises 16 residues. Germline CDR1 is SGHVS and CDR2 is FQNEAQ. With V trimmed by 5 bases and J by 5 bases, 12 bases remained unmatched. Here the CDR3 reads CASSPTGVLDNNEQFF. As DNA, the CDR3 is TGTGCCAGCAGCCCTACAGGGGTACTTGATAACAATGAGCAGTTCTTC.

The genes are TRBV28 and TRBJ1-4, with 12 nucleotides matching TRBD1. Germline CDR1 reads MDHEN; CDR2 reads SYDVKM. The CDR3 runs 17 residues. The V gene end was trimmed by 7 bases and the J gene end by 7 bases; junction bases not matched to a gene: 13. The CDR3 loop is CASTEPGQGAQSEKLFF. CDR3 DNA: TGTGCCAGCACCGAACCGGGACAGGGGGCACAAAGTGAAAAACTGTTTTTT.

The rearrangement joins TRBV19 to TRBJ2-5, with D hard to call. Deletions cut 3 bases from V and 2 bases from J, with 7 bases between. This CDR3 spans 13 amino acids. CDR1 and CDR2 (germline): LNHDA, SQIVND (reference sequence). The CDR3 DNA sequence: TGTGCCAGTAGTATCCTAGGACAAGAGACCCAGTACTTC. Amino acids: CASSILGQETQYF. Based on the CDR3 plus reference TRBV19 and TRBJ2-5, the full variable domain is DGGITQSPKYLFRKEGQNVTLSCEQNLNHDAMYWYRQDPGQGLRLIYYSQIVNDFQKGDIAEGYSVSREKKESFPLTVTSAQKNPTAFYLCASSILGQETQYFGPGTRLLVL.

The chain employs TRBV30 and TRBJ1-2; 10 bases agree with TRBD1. The V and J ends lost 1 base and 7 bases, in that order; junction bases with no gene match: 9. Looked up from germline, CDR1 is GTSNPN and CDR2 is SVGIG (reference sequence). The length of the CDR3 is 15 residues. The CDR3: CAWSALRQGAGGYTF. The CDR3 region has the DNA TGTGCCTGGAGTGCCCTACGACAGGGGGCGGGTGGCTACACCTTC.

This clone was seen just once. The identical CDR3 is also encoded by other nucleotide sequences in the sample. This chain uses TRBV7-6 with TRBJ2-2; 7 bases are shared with TRBD1. CDR1 and CDR2 (germline): SGHVS, FNYEAQ. This CDR3 has 15 residues. The trim removed 1 base at V and 2 bases at J, leaving 1 base unmatched. As DNA, the CDR3 is TGTGCCAGCAGCTTAGGACAGGGAAACACCGGGGAGCTGTTTTTT. The encoded protein is CASSLGQGNTGELFF.

DNA of the CDR3: TGCAGTGCTAGAGTGCGAGAAAAACTGTTTTTT. This translates into CSARVREKLFF. The V gene is TRBV20-1, the J gene TRBJ1-4, with D hard to call. V was clipped by 1 base and J by 8 bases, with 5 bases between them. Germline V gene data show CDR1 as DFQATT and CDR2 as SNEGSKA (reference sequence). The CDR3 has 11 residues.

The chain carries TRBV9 and TRBJ2-2; 12 nucleotides match TRBD2. CDR3 length: 15 residues. The germline gives CDR1 SGDLS, CDR2 YYNGEE. V shed 3 bases and J 8 bases; nucleotides not matched to a gene: 5. CDR3 DNA: TGTGCCAGCAGCGCCAGGACTAGCGGGGCTGGGGAGCTGTTTTTT. Translating gives CASSARTSGAGELFF. Filled out from reference TRBV9 and TRBJ2-2, the complete variable domain reads DSGVTQTPKHLITATGQRVTLRCSPRSGDLSVYWYQQSLDQGLQFLIQYYNGEERAKGNILERFSAQQFPDLHSELNLSSLELGDSALYFCASSARTSGAGELFFGEGSRLTVL.

V gene TRBV29-1 combines with J gene TRBJ1-2; the match to TRBD1 covers 9 bases. CDR1 SQVTM and CDR2 ANQGSEA come from the germline V gene. Trimming cost V 5 bases and J 4 bases; bases outside gene matches: 8. This CDR3 spans 14 amino acids. The CDR3 loop reads CSVPGQGMAYGYTF. For the CDR3, the DNA is TGCAGCGTTCCCGGACAGGGGATGGCCTATGGCTACACCTTC.

The chain is built from TRBV5-1 and TRBJ2-5; no clear D gene. This CDR3 has 13 amino acids. Trimming took off 0 bases at V and 2 bases at J, with 5 bases between the two ends. The germline V gene encodes CDR1 SGHRS and CDR2 YFSETQ. The CDR3 sequence: CASSLERQETQYF. CDR3 coding DNA: TGCGCCAGCAGCTTGGAGAGACAAGAGACCCAGTACTTC.

This clone was seen only a few times. CDR3 loop: CDRGTYYEQYF. In nucleotides, the CDR3 is TGTGACCGCGGGACCTACTACGAGCAGTACTTC. The chain couples TRBV7-6 to TRBJ2-7; a weak D match, TRBD2 (6 bases). The CDR3 runs 11 residues. CDR1 is SGHVS and CDR2 is FNYEAQ in the germline V gene.

The gene calls are TRBV18 and TRBJ2-5; weak D call: TRBD2 (6 bases). The better agreement between TRBJ2-7 and the DNA end casts doubt on the J call. The CDR3 extends over 16 amino acids. Germline V gene lookup returns CDR1 KGHSH and CDR2 LQKENI. The CDR3 reads CASSPFDGSNAYEQYF. The CDR3, as DNA: TGTGCCAGCTCACCATTCGACGGGAGTAATGCCTACGAGCAGTACTTC.

Remarks on this clone: One end of the junction fails to match germline, which may point to a read error. The chain recombines TRBV7-9 with TRBJ1-4; 7 positions agree with TRBD1. Germline CDR1 and CDR2: SEHNR and FQNEAQ (reference sequence). The CDR3 runs to 16 residues. The CDR3 nucleotides read TGTTCCAGCAGCTTAGCGGGGGACAGCTTTAATGAAAAACTGTTTTTT. Its translation is CSSSLAGDSFNEKLFF.

The chain combines TRBV28 with TRBJ1-2, with D tentatively TRBD1 (5 bases). Germline V gene sequence: CDR1 MDHEN, CDR2 SYDVKM. The V and J ends lost 5 bases and 7 bases respectively, with 17 bases between them. The CDR3 runs to 14 residues. The CDR3 loop is CASSTGTRASGYTF. CDR3 DNA sequence: TGTGCCAGCAGTACCGGGACTAGGGCCTCTGGCTACACCTTC.